The next 27 T cell receptor beta chains were all read from a single sample in a study of T-cell reconstitution after alpha-beta-depleted transplantation in children. The authors prepared the TCRbeta library with unique molecular identifiers. TCRdb itself ran the PCR reads through MiXCR, one entry per CDR3 protein. Among hundreds of thousands of distinct CDR3 sequences listed, around 16% were seen once. Here the sequenced sample was PBMCs from the stem cell graft donor, taken from the stem cell graft. The receptors originated from a human donor who donated a stem cell graft to a child with acute myeloid leukemia.

This clonotype was counted at least ten times. The chain couples TRBV24-1 to TRBJ2-1; D perhaps matches TRBD1 (5 bases). The V and J ends lost 8 bases and 6 bases respectively, with 13 bases between them. The CDR3 extends over 13 amino acids. The germline V gene has CDR1 KGHDR and CDR2 SFDVKD. CDR3 nucleotides: TGTGCCACCAAGCCAGGGTCTCGCAATGAGCAGTTCTTC. This sequence encodes CATKPGSRNEQFF.

The chain carries TRBV21-1 and TRBJ2-7; the table's D call, TRBD2, was not checked against the DNA. TRBV21-1 is assigned pseudogene status. The CDR3 has 17 residues. The CDR3 sequence: CASSNGTSGLRSYEQYV. Written as DNA, the CDR3 is TGTGCCAGCAGCAATGGGACTAGCGGATTGAGGTCCTACGAGCAGTACGTC.

This rearrangement joins TRBV5-5 to TRBJ2-3; 14 nucleotides align to TRBD2. The CDR3 runs to 17 residues. The germline gives CDR1 SGHKS, CDR2 YYEKEE (reference sequence). Trimming removed 3 bases from V and 2 bases from J; junction bases left unmatched: 5. Here the CDR3 DNA reads TGTGCCAGCAGCTCCGGGACTAGCGGGGGCATCACAGATACGCAGTATTTT. Encoded protein: CASSSGTSGGITDTQYF.

This chain links TRBV7-9 with TRBJ2-1, with 7 bases matching TRBD2. Trimming removed 5 bases from V and 3 bases from J; junction bases left unmatched: 10. The CDR3 covers 16 residues. From germline, CDR1 is SEHNR and CDR2 FQNEAQ (reference sequence). CDR3 in DNA: TGTGCCAGCAGCGCCTCTGGCGGGGAGGGCTACAATGAGCAGTTCTTC. It encodes CASSASGGEGYNEQFF.

This clonotype was observed at least ten times. This chain's CDR3 is CASSFLSVYEQYF. Written as DNA, the CDR3 is TGTGCCAGCAGTTTTTTAAGCGTCTACGAGCAGTACTTC. The V call is TRBV12-3 or TRBV12-4, the J call TRBJ2-7, with D hard to call. This CDR3 is 13 amino acids long. V was pared by 3 bases and J by 3 bases, with 9 bases between.

This clonotype was recorded at least ten times. The chain couples TRBV20-1 to TRBJ1-6; D unresolved. This CDR3 contains 16 residues. The V end was cut by 0 bases, the J end by 0 bases, with 9 bases between. From germline, CDR1 is DFQATT and CDR2 SNEGSKA (reference sequence). CDR3 sequence reads: CSARDRAISYNSPLHF. For the CDR3, the DNA is TGCAGTGCTAGAGATAGGGCCATCTCCTATAATTCACCCCTCCACTTT.

This clonotype showed up many times. The chain has TRBV7-6 and TRBJ2-3, with 7 bases identical to TRBD2. The junction had 4 bases not matched to a gene; V was cut back by 4 bases and J by 0 bases. CDR1 is SGHVS, CDR2 FNYEAQ, per germline. The CDR3 sequence is 15 residues long. The CDR3 DNA is TGTGCCAGCAGCTCAGCGGGGCTCAGCACAGATACGCAGTATTTT. This encodes CASSSAGLSTDTQYF.

V usage is TRBV5-1 and J usage is TRBJ2-1; 9 positions match TRBD2. The CDR3 is 16 residues long. The V gene end was trimmed by 0 bases and the J gene end by 3 bases; junction bases not matched to a gene: 4. CDR1 is SGHRS, CDR2 YFSETQ, per germline. CDR3 amino acids: CASSLEGAGGYNEQFF. The DNA of the CDR3 is TGCGCCAGCAGCTTGGAAGGAGCGGGGGGCTACAATGAGCAGTTCTTC.

Concerning this clonotype: A read error is possible here, since a much larger clone lies one base away. V gene TRBV20-1 combines with J gene TRBJ2-1; TRBD2 is a possible D gene (5 bases). Germline CDR1 reads DFQATT; CDR2 reads SNEGSKA (reference sequence). V gave up 2 bases and J gave up 4 bases, with 15 bases separating them. The CDR3 covers 15 residues. The CDR3 bases are TGCAGTGCTAGACCAAGCGGACGTGTATACAATGAGCAGTTCTTC. It translates to CSARPSGRVYNEQFF.

Of note for this clonotype: Being one base from a much bigger clone, this may be a read error. The CDR3 loop reads CASSHRSTIYF. CDR3 DNA sequence: TGTGCCAGCAGCCACCGGTCGACCATATATTTT. The chain uses TRBV6-6 and TRBJ1-3; no definite D call. This CDR3 has 11 residues. Germline loops: CDR1 MNHNY, CDR2 SVGAGI (reference sequence). V was trimmed by 6 bases and J by 10 bases, leaving 10 bases between them.

The sample holds a few counts of this clonotype. The chain is built from TRBV5-1 and TRBJ2-2, with TRBD1 matching 9 bases. V gave up 0 bases and J gave up 6 bases; unmatched junction bases: 9. Germline CDR1 and CDR2: SGHRS and YFSETQ. The CDR3 is 17 amino acids. The CDR3 region has the DNA TGCGCCAGCAGCTTGGCCGTCGGGACAGGGAGGTCCGGGGAGCTGTTTTTT. Encoded protein: CASSLAVGTGRSGELFF.

The sample holds many counts of this clonotype. The chain joins TRBV20-1 to TRBJ2-3; maybe TRBD1 (7 bases). This CDR3 contains 13 residues. Germline CDR1 and CDR2: DFQATT and SNEGSKA (reference sequence). Trimming pared 4 bases from V and 0 bases from J, leaving 8 bases between. The CDR3: CSATGGSTDTQYF. CDR3 in DNA: TGCAGTGCTACAGGGGGGAGCACAGATACGCAGTATTTT.

This clonotype was observed a handful of times. The rearrangement uses TRBV20-1 and TRBJ1-6, with D perhaps TRBD1 (6 bases). Trimming removed 1 base from V and 0 bases from J, with 19 bases in between. This CDR3 contains 19 residues. Germline V gives CDR1 DFQATT, CDR2 SNEGSKA (reference sequence). CDR3 nucleotide sequence: TGCAGTGCTAGAGTTTTGGACAGCCGAACCTTCTCCTATAATTCACCCCTCCACTTT. As protein: CSARVLDSRTFSYNSPLHF.

This clonotype was counted a few times. This chain uses TRBV7-2 with TRBJ2-5; 8 nucleotides line up with TRBD2. The CDR3 has 15 residues. The V and J ends lost 5 bases and 5 bases, in that order; junction bases with no gene match: 10. CDR1 and CDR2 from the germline V gene are SGHTA and FQGNSA. This chain's CDR3 is CASSNALSGTETQYF. Here the CDR3 DNA reads TGTGCCAGCAGCAATGCCCTTAGCGGGACTGAGACCCAGTACTTC. Combining the CDR3 with reference TRBV7-2 and TRBJ2-5 gives the whole variable domain GAGVSQSPSNKVTEKGKDVELRCDPISGHTALYWYRQSLGQGLEFLIYFQGNSAPDKSGLPSDRFSAERTGGSVSTLTIQRTQQEDSAVYLCASSNALSGTETQYFGPGTRLLVL.

This clonotype occurred many times. The V gene is TRBV20-1, the J gene TRBJ2-3, with D hard to call. Germline-derived CDR1 and CDR2 are DFQATT and SNEGSKA (reference sequence). The CDR3 covers 14 residues. V lost 2 bases to trimming and J lost 0 bases, with 9 bases between them. The CDR3 DNA reads as TGCAGTGCTAGACAGACCTTTAGCACAGATACGCAGTATTTT. Protein product: CSARQTFSTDTQYF.

The table lists this clonotype with many counts. V is TRBV10-3 and J is TRBJ1-5, with 8 bases identical to TRBD1. J lost 4 bases, V lost 10 bases, and 9 bases had no gene match. CDR3 length: 14 amino acids. CDR1 is ENHRY and CDR2 is SYGVKD in the germline V gene. CDR3: CAKIPGQANQPQHF. The DNA for the CDR3 is TGTGCCAAGATTCCGGGACAGGCGAATCAGCCCCAGCATTTT.

This clonotype was seen a few times. V gene TRBV6-5 combines with J gene TRBJ2-1; tentative D call: TRBD2 (6 bases). CDR3 length: 15 amino acids. The V gene lost 2 bases and the J gene lost 9 bases, with 17 bases spanning the gap. Germline V lookup: CDR1 MNHEY, CDR2 SVGAGI. CDR3: CASSYRGSVDGEQFF. As DNA, the CDR3 is TGTGCCAGCAGTTACCGGGGGTCCGTCGATGGTGAGCAGTTCTTC.

As regards this clonotype: At one boundary the junction diverges from the germline segment, which might be a read error. The V and J genes are TRBV20-1 and TRBJ2-3; TRBD2 aligns across 9 bases. This CDR3 is built from 17 residues. The germline gives CDR1 DFQATT, CDR2 SNEGSKA (reference sequence). DNA for the CDR3: TGCTGTGCTCCCTCGAGTAGGCGGGGGGGAATCGCAGATACGCAGTATTTT. The encoded protein is CCAPSSRRGGIADTQYF.

The chain links TRBV12-3 or TRBV12-4 to TRBJ1-5; no reliable D call. Trimming pared 2 bases from V and 0 bases from J, leaving 8 bases between. The CDR3 has 15 residues. The DNA of the CDR3 is TGTGCCAGCAGTTTAATGGGAAATAGCAATCAGCCCCAGCATTTT. This codes for CASSLMGNSNQPQHF.

This clonotype came up many times. The chain has TRBV29-1 and TRBJ1-1; 8 bases agree with TRBD1. The CDR3 runs 11 residues. CDR1 and CDR2 (germline): SQVTM, ANQGSEA. Unmatched junction bases numbered 2, after V lost 7 bases and J lost 4 bases. The CDR3 here is CSADRGTEAFF. Written as DNA, the CDR3 is TGCAGCGCCGACAGGGGCACTGAAGCTTTCTTT.

J is TRBJ1-2 and V is TRBV20-1; D is uncertain. Between the trimmed V and J ends, which lost 3 bases and 5 bases, there was a span of 7 bases. The CDR3 extends over 11 amino acids. The germline CDR1 and CDR2 sequences are DFQATT and SNEGSKA (reference sequence). The CDR3 coding sequence is TGCAGTGCTAGGTCGGCTTATGGCTACACCTTC. It specifies CSARSAYGYTF.

This clonotype was picked up one time. This sequence joins TRBV7-2 and TRBJ2-2; TRBD1 matches at 12 bases. The CDR3 loop spans 17 amino acids. V lost 0 bases, J lost 7 bases, and 6 bases stayed unmatched. Germline CDR1 reads SGHTA; CDR2 reads FQGNSA. Here the CDR3 reads CASSLAGQGAAGGELFF. CDR3 DNA sequence: TGTGCCAGCAGCTTAGCGGGACAGGGGGCTGCGGGCGGGGAGCTGTTTTTT.

With regard to this clonotype: The junction differs from germline at one of its ends, possibly a read error. This chain connects TRBV7-7 to TRBJ2-7, with D unresolved. The length of the CDR3 is 11 residues. The V gene's germline CDR1 is SSHAT and CDR2 FNYEAQ (reference sequence). CDR3 coding DNA: TGTGCCAGCAGCTCCCGGATCCTGGGGATCTTC. It codes for CASSSRILGIF.

This clonotype was recorded at least ten times. The rearrangement uses TRBV5-1 and TRBJ1-4; D is undetermined. Germline CDR1 and CDR2: SGHRS and YFSETQ. The ends were cut back, 4 bases at V and 0 bases at J, with 10 bases in the middle. This CDR3 comprises 15 residues. The CDR3 DNA is TGCGCCAGCAGCGACACCAGAACAACTAATGAAAAACTGTTTTTT. Protein product: CASSDTRTTNEKLFF.

This clonotype was counted ten times or more. The J gene is TRBJ1-5, the V gene TRBV6-5; D remains ambiguous. This CDR3 is built from 13 residues. Germline V gene lookup returns CDR1 MNHEY and CDR2 SVGAGI. Trimming left V 8 bases short and J 0 bases short, with 8 bases between. The CDR3 here is CASAVNSNQPQHF. Written as DNA, the CDR3 is TGTGCCAGCGCCGTTAATAGCAATCAGCCCCAGCATTTT.

This clonotype was seen repeatedly, ten times or more. The rearrangement links TRBV5-5 to TRBJ1-2, with TRBD1 matching over 7 bases. Germline CDR1 is SGHKS and CDR2 is YYEKEE (reference sequence). The CDR3 totals 13 residues. The V segment lost 4 bases and the J segment 3 bases; nucleotides outside the gene matches: 3. The CDR3 loop is CASSLGQYYGYTF. CDR3 in DNA: TGTGCCAGCAGCCTGGGACAGTACTATGGCTACACCTTC. Together with reference TRBV5-5 and TRBJ1-2, the CDR3 gives the full variable domain: DAGVTQSPTHLIKTRGQQVTLRCSPISGHKSVSWYQQVLGQGPQFIFQYYEKEERGRGNFPDRFSARQFPNYSSELNVNALLLGDSALYLCASSLGQYYGYTFGSGTRLTVV.

This clonotype occurred a few times. This chain links TRBV15 with TRBJ2-3; a possible D gene is TRBD2 (5 bases). V gave up 1 base and J gave up 4 bases, with 6 bases separating them. The germline V gene has CDR1 LNHNV and CDR2 YYDKDF (reference sequence). This CDR3 has 13 residues. DNA of the CDR3: TGTGCCACCAGCAGAGCGGGGTCAGATACGCAGTATTTT. It is translated as CATSRAGSDTQYF.